These 10 T cell receptor beta chains originate from one sample sequenced in a study of glioma-infiltrating T cells after dendritic cell vaccination (dated by TCRdb to the mid-2010s). Library preparation used the immunoSEQ multiplex PCR assay. The clones in this table, taken by TCRdb from immuneACCESS, are in-frame only. Not every clone is retained; where verified, under half of the shortfall comes from an unresolved V gene, and the cause of the rest is unknown. The sample table shows tens of thousands of clones, and roughly 80% are seen once. The ten largest clones take up 9% to 10% of the sample. The material sequenced was blood, taken before dendritic cell vaccination. The receptors stem from a human donor with glioblastoma.

This clone was picked up one time. The CDR3 loop is CAISSQGPDTGELFF. As DNA, the CDR3 is TGTGCCATCAGCAGCCAGGGCCCGGACACCGGGGAGCTGTTTTTT. The rearrangement uses TRBV10-3 and TRBJ2-2; perhaps TRBD1 as D (5 bases). V shed 6 bases and J shed 3 bases, with 14 bases lying between them. CDR1 and CDR2 (germline): ENHRY, SYGVKD. The CDR3 sequence is 15 residues long.

V gene TRBV6-6 combines with J gene TRBJ2-3; tentative D call: TRBD1 (5 bases). CDR1 is MNHNY and CDR2 is SVGAGI in the germline V gene (reference sequence). Trimming took 2 bases from V and 1 from J, leaving 13 bases between them. The CDR3 sequence is 16 residues long. The CDR3 DNA reads as TGTGCCAGCAGTTACGGGGCCCCCCTCGGCACAGATACGCAGTATTTT. Translation gives CASSYGAPLGTDTQYF.

The rearrangement links TRBV2 to TRBJ2-7; D unclear. The germline CDR1 and CDR2 sequences are SNHLY and FYNNEI. The length of the CDR3 is 11 residues. Trimming cost V 7 bases and J 6 bases, with 10 bases left between them. The CDR3 nucleotides are TGTGCCAGCAAGGCTAGTAGCGAGCAGTACTTC. The encoded protein is CASKASSEQYF.

V gene TRBV5-3 combines with J gene TRBJ1-4; possibly TRBD1 for D (6 bases). TRBV5-3 is treated as an ORF (open reading frame) with a function not yet certain. The V and J ends lost 4 bases and 0 bases respectively, with 13 bases between them. CDR3 length: 16 residues. The CDR3 DNA is TGTGCCAGAAGCACTACAGGGATCACAACTAATGAAAAACTGTTTTTT. It encodes CARSTTGITTNEKLFF.

The chain links TRBV18 to TRBJ2-6; D possibly corresponds to TRBD1 (5 bases). Germline values: CDR1 KGHSH, CDR2 LQKENI. V was pared by 3 bases and J by 0 bases, with 12 bases between. This CDR3 region has 17 residues. The CDR3 loop reads CASSPTVPGSGANVLTF. The CDR3 nucleotides are TGTGCCAGCTCACCGACAGTTCCGGGCTCTGGGGCCAACGTCCTGACTTTC.

The rearrangement joins TRBV27 to TRBJ2-7, with D maybe TRBD2 (5 bases). Germline CDR1 is MNHEY and CDR2 is SMNVEV (reference sequence). V was trimmed by 4 bases and J by 2 bases, leaving 12 bases between them. This CDR3 region has 14 residues. CDR3 loop: CASSSQRKAYEQYF. The DNA of the CDR3 is TGTGCCAGCAGTTCTCAGCGGAAAGCCTACGAGCAGTACTTC.

This clone appeared a few times. The V gene is TRBV19, the J gene TRBJ1-2; 9 bases map to TRBD1. The V and J ends lost 7 bases and 8 bases, in that order; junction bases with no gene match: 17. The germline V gene encodes CDR1 LNHDA and CDR2 SQIVND (reference sequence). CDR3 size: 16 residues. As DNA, the CDR3 is TGTGCCAGTACCCTACGAGCGGACAGGGGCTCTTGGGGCTACACCTTC. Translated, it gives CASTLRADRGSWGYTF.

This chain uses TRBV5-8 with TRBJ2-5; 11 bases fit TRBD2. J was trimmed by 6 bases and V by 1 base; bases with no gene match: 5. The CDR3 contains 15 residues. From germline, CDR1 is SGHTS and CDR2 YDEGEE. As DNA, the CDR3 is TGTGCCAGCAGCTTGATAGCGGGGGGGACGAAGACCCAGTACTTC. Residues: CASSLIAGGTKTQYF.

The chain is built from TRBV6-5 and TRBJ2-2, with 11 nucleotides matching TRBD2. CDR1 and CDR2 from the germline V gene are MNHEY and SVGAGI. The V and J ends lost 4 bases and 7 bases, in that order; junction bases with no gene match: 5. The CDR3 has 15 residues. This chain's CDR3 is CASSFTSGGDGELFF. The CDR3 DNA sequence: TGTGCCAGCAGTTTTACTAGCGGGGGTGACGGGGAGCTGTTTTTT.

This clone was counted a single time. V is TRBV19 and J is TRBJ2-3; 7 bases fit TRBD2. With 6 bases clipped from V and 2 bases from J, the junction kept 5 bases outside the gene matches. This CDR3 spans 14 amino acids. Germline CDR1 reads LNHDA; CDR2 reads SQIVND (reference sequence). DNA for the CDR3: TGTGCCAGTAGCGGGGGAGGGACCACAGATACGCAGTATTTT. Translated, it gives CASSGGGTTDTQYF.